The T cell receptor (beta chain) described here comes from a study of blood T cell repertoires in COVID-19. Study in general: The analysed material was cDNA or gDNA that came from T cells, B-cell-depleted T cells, or PBMCs.

This clone has just a few counts. The authors' processing: The authors estimated nucleated cell counts from reference gene primer amplification. Assay used: immunoSEQ multiplex PCR; TCRdb lists only in-frame clones, some missing. D and trimming were read from the DNA, whereas the V and J calls and clone size are those reported in that table. The sample yields about 200,000 clones, about nine tenths seen once. Trimming took 3 bases from V and 10 from J, leaving 16 bases between them. In germline, CDR1 is SQVTM, CDR2 ANQGSEA. This CDR3 comprises 13 residues. Material for sequencing was peripheral blood. This sequence joins TRBV29-1 and TRBJ2-1; D might be TRBD1 (5 bases). The source of this sequence is a man aged 80 or over with acute or convalescent COVID-19. This chain's CDR3 is CSVDGSSSGEQFF. In nucleotides, the CDR3 is TGCAGCGTTGACGGTAGCAGCTCAGGGGAGCAGTTCTTC.